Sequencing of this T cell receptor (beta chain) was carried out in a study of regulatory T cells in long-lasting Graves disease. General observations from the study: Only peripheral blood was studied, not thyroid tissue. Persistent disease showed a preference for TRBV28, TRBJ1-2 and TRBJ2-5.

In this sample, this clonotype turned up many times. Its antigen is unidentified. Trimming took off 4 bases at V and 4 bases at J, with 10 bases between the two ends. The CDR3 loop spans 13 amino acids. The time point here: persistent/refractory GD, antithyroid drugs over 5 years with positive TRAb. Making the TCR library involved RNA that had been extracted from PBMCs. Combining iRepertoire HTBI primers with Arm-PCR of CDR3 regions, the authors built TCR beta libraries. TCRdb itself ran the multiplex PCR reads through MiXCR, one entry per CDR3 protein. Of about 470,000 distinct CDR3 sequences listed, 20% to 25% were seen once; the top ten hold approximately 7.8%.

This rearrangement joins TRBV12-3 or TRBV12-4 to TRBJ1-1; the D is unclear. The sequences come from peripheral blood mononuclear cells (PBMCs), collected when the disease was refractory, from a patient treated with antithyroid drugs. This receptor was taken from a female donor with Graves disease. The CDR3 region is CASSYREVTEAFF. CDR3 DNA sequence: TGTGCCAGCAGTTACCGCGAAGTCACTGAAGCTTTCTTT.